The 25 T cell receptor beta chains reported below all come from one sample, sequenced in a study of cytomegalovirus exposure and HLA in healthy donors. Sequencing used immunoSEQ multiplex PCR; TCRdb keeps in-frame clones, though not all of them. The sample consists of about 240,000 clones, 86% of them appearing once. The sample was PBMCs. The receptors originated from a woman aged 25-40 years in good health and CMV-seropositive.

CDR3 nucleotides: TGCGCCAGCAGTAGCGCGAACACCGGGGAGCTGTTTTTT. It codes for CASSSANTGELFF. The chain couples TRBV5-1 to TRBJ2-2, with a tentative D call TRBD2 (5 bases). V gave up 5 bases and J gave up 0 bases, with 5 bases separating them. The CDR3 is made up of 13 amino acids. Germline values: CDR1 SGHRS, CDR2 YFSETQ.

There are a few counts of this clone. The V and J genes are TRBV15 and TRBJ1-1, with no clear D. Germline V lookup: CDR1 LNHNV, CDR2 YYDKDF (reference sequence). The V gene lost 6 bases and the J gene lost 0 bases, with 8 bases spanning the gap. The CDR3 sequence is 13 residues long. DNA of the CDR3: TGTGCCACCAGTAAAGAGGTGAACACTGAAGCTTTCTTT. It translates to CATSKEVNTEAFF. Together with reference TRBV15 and TRBJ1-1, the CDR3 gives the full variable domain: DAMVIQNPRYQVTQFGKPVTLSCSQTLNHNVMYWYQQKSSQAPKLLFHYYDKDFNNEADTPDNFQSRRPNTSFCFLDIRSPGLGDTAMYLCATSKEVNTEAFFGQGTRLTVV.

CDR3 sequence: CASSLEGLAGNEQFF. CDR3 nucleotide sequence: TGTGCCAGCAGCTTAGAGGGACTAGCAGGGAATGAGCAGTTCTTC. The chain carries TRBV11-3 and TRBJ2-1, with 9 nucleotides matching TRBD2. The CDR3 is 15 amino acids. V trimming: 0 bases; J trimming: 7 bases; junction bases outside the gene matches: 4. Germline V CDR1 and CDR2: SGHNT, YENEEA. Looking up the rest from reference TRBV11-3 and TRBJ2-1 gives the full variable domain: EAGVVQSPRYKIIEKKQPVAFWCNPISGHNTLYWYLQNLGQGPELLIRYENEEAVDDSQLPKDRFSAERLKGVDSTLKIQPAELGDSAVYLCASSLEGLAGNEQFFGPGTRLTVL.

V is TRBV29-1 and J is TRBJ1-1; possible D gene TRBD1, 5 bases. Trimming stripped 3 bases from V and 0 bases from J, with 14 bases between. The CDR3 is 15 residues long. From germline, CDR1 is SQVTM and CDR2 ANQGSEA. The CDR3 sequence: CSVDGTDNMNTEAFF. CDR3 bases: TGCAGCGTTGACGGGACTGATAACATGAACACTGAAGCTTTCTTT.

The V gene is TRBV15, the J gene TRBJ1-5; D is undetermined. The CDR3 spans 14 residues. Trimming took off 6 bases at V and 2 bases at J, with 11 bases between the two ends. Germline CDR1 is LNHNV and CDR2 is YYDKDF (reference sequence). Here the CDR3 reads CATRAFGGNQPQHF. The CDR3, as DNA: TGTGCCACCAGAGCCTTCGGGGGCAATCAGCCCCAGCATTTT.

The chain joins TRBV6-1 to TRBJ1-3; D is perhaps TRBD1 (6 bases). Per germline, CDR1 MNHNS and CDR2 SASEGT. The CDR3 consists of 17 residues. Trimming removed 4 bases at V and 1 base at J, with 17 bases between. The DNA for the CDR3 is TGTGCCAGCAGTGCCCGAGATGAAGGGGGTTCTGGAAACACCATATATTTT. This encodes CASSARDEGGSGNTIYF.

The gene calls are TRBV7-2 and TRBJ2-5; 7 bases are a match to TRBD2. V lost 1 base, J lost 2 bases, and 13 bases stayed unmatched. The CDR3 is made up of 18 amino acids. CDR1 is SGHTA, CDR2 FQGNSA, per germline. The CDR3 DNA reads as TGTGCCAGCAGCTTAGTGGGGGGTATGGCTAGCGGACAAGAGACCCAGTACTTC. It encodes CASSLVGGMASGQETQYF.

This chain links TRBV19 with TRBJ1-2, with D maybe TRBD1 (6 bases). The ends were cut back, 4 bases at V and 4 bases at J, with 16 bases in the middle. The germline V gene has CDR1 LNHDA and CDR2 SQIVND (reference sequence). CDR3 length equals 15 residues. Here the CDR3 reads CASSTTGRGGYGYTF. The CDR3 DNA reads TGTGCCAGTAGTACAACAGGGCGTGGAGGCTATGGCTACACCTTC.

The chain carries TRBV10-3 and TRBJ2-2; 7 positions match TRBD1. This CDR3 is built from 15 residues. Germline trimming cut 7 bases from V and 0 bases from J; bases unmatched to any gene: 5. Germline V gives CDR1 ENHRY, CDR2 SYGVKD. The CDR3 bases are TGTGCCATCACCTCGACAGGGACGAACACCGGGGAGCTGTTTTTT. Its translation: CAITSTGTNTGELFF.

This clone was seen a single time. This chain connects TRBV10-3 to TRBJ1-2; D unresolved. Germline CDR1 and CDR2: ENHRY and SYGVKD. This CDR3 spans 15 amino acids. V shed 2 bases and J shed 0 bases, with 10 bases lying between them. The CDR3 bases are TGTGCCATCAGTGAGCCGACGGAGGCTAACTATGGCTACACCTTC. This gives the protein CAISEPTEANYGYTF.

In DNA, the CDR3 is TGTGCCAGCAGCCATAATCGGGGGAACACTGAAGCTTTCTTT. This codes for CASSHNRGNTEAFF. The chain links TRBV5-5 to TRBJ1-1; D ambiguous. The V end was cut by 4 bases, the J end by 1 base, with 11 bases between. The CDR3 has 14 residues. CDR1 is SGHKS and CDR2 is YYEKEE in the germline V gene (reference sequence).

This clone was recorded once. Sequence at one end of the junction differs from germline and may be a read error. V is TRBV15 and J is TRBJ2-2; 10 nucleotides agree with TRBD1. The CDR3 has 18 amino acids. Germline CDR1 LNHNV, CDR2 YYDKDF (reference sequence). The CDR3 DNA reads as TGTGCCACCAGTAGAGTTCCCATTCGGGACAGGGGTGTCGGGGAGCTGTTTTTT. Translating gives CATSRVPIRDRGVGELFF.

The J gene is TRBJ2-7, the V gene TRBV5-1, with TRBD1 matching 8 bases. V shed 6 bases, J shed 0 bases, and the junction held 8 bases outside the gene matches. Germline CDR1 reads SGHRS; CDR2 reads YFSETQ. The CDR3 contains 15 residues. The CDR3 spells CASTYDRGSSYEQYF. The CDR3 DNA reads as TGCGCCAGCACCTACGACAGGGGAAGCTCCTACGAGCAGTACTTC.

J is TRBJ1-5 and V is TRBV6-6; D might be TRBD1 (6 bases). V gave up 6 bases and J gave up 4 bases, with 10 bases separating them. From germline, CDR1 is MNHNY and CDR2 SVGAGI (reference sequence). This CDR3 has 13 residues. DNA for the CDR3: TGTGCCAGCAGCGGACAGAAGAATCAGCCCCAGCATTTT. Its translation: CASSGQKNQPQHF.

The chain is built from TRBV27 and TRBJ2-3, with 8 bases lining up with TRBD2. The germline gives CDR1 MNHEY, CDR2 SMNVEV (reference sequence). The CDR3 consists of 15 residues. V dropped 1 base and J dropped 4; count of bases not matched to a gene: 4. The CDR3 protein is CASSLWASGSDTQYF. CDR3 DNA: TGTGCCAGCAGTTTATGGGCTAGCGGGTCAGATACGCAGTATTTT.

This clone was observed once. The gene calls are TRBV5-8 and TRBJ1-2; D perhaps matches TRBD1 (6 bases). Per the germline V gene, CDR1 is SGHTS and CDR2 is YDEGEE. Trimming shortened V by 4 bases and J by 3 bases, and 10 bases separated the two germline ends. The CDR3 loop spans 13 amino acids. CDR3 sequence reads: CASSPTGHYGYTF. CDR3 bases: TGTGCCAGCAGCCCGACAGGACACTATGGCTACACCTTC.

The chain links TRBV7-9 to TRBJ2-7; tentatively, D is TRBD2 (6 bases). V shed 7 bases and J shed 0 bases, with 13 bases lying between them. Germline assignment: CDR1 SEHNR and CDR2 FQNEAQ (reference sequence). This CDR3 region has 14 residues. DNA for the CDR3: TGTGCCAGCACCCCCGGGAGTTTCTCCTACGAGCAGTACTTC. It codes for CASTPGSFSYEQYF. The variable domain in full, with the rest retrieved from reference TRBV7-9 and TRBJ2-7, is DTGVSQNPRHKITKRGQNVTFRCDPISEHNRLYWYRQTLGQGPEFLTYFQNEAQLEKSRLLSDRFSAERPKGSFSTLEIQRTEQGDSAMYLCASTPGSFSYEQYFGPGTRLTVT.

The rearrangement joins TRBV6-1 to TRBJ2-7; 9 bases match TRBD1. After removal of 6 bases from V and 4 bases from J, the junction contained 4 bases not matched to a gene. Germline assignment: CDR1 MNHNS and CDR2 SASEGT. The CDR3 consists of 13 residues. CDR3 nucleotide sequence: TGTGCCAGCAGAGGGACAGGGAGGTACGAGCAGTACTTC. It yields the protein CASRGTGRYEQYF.

The chain has TRBV27 and TRBJ1-2, with a possible D match to TRBD1 (5 bases). V lost 2 bases and J 4 bases, leaving 5 bases between the germline ends. This CDR3 region has 12 residues. Germline V gene sequence: CDR1 MNHEY, CDR2 SMNVEV (reference sequence). Here the CDR3 reads CASSLQGYGYTF. CDR3 bases: TGTGCCAGCAGTTTACAGGGCTATGGCTACACCTTC.

The chain couples TRBV9 to TRBJ2-7; 12 bases are a match to TRBD1. CDR3 length: 16 residues. With 4 bases clipped from V and 3 bases from J, the junction kept 8 bases outside the gene matches. Germline values: CDR1 SGDLS, CDR2 YYNGEE. The CDR3 DNA sequence: TGTGCCAGCAGCCCAGCCGGGACAGGGGGCCGCTACGAGCAGTACTTC. Amino acids: CASSPAGTGGRYEQYF.

This clone has a single count. The V call is TRBV19, the J call TRBJ1-1; no clear D. Trimming left V 7 bases short and J 7 bases short, with 7 bases between. This CDR3 region has 10 residues. The germline CDR1 and CDR2 sequences are LNHDA and SQIVND (reference sequence). CDR3 in amino acids: CASTGLEAFF. The CDR3 DNA is TGTGCCAGTACTGGCCTTGAAGCTTTCTTT.

This chain connects TRBV9 to TRBJ2-1, with 10 bases matching TRBD1. The CDR3 runs 13 residues. The J segment lost 7 bases and the V segment lost 7 bases, leaving 5 bases of the junction unmatched. The germline V gene has CDR1 SGDLS and CDR2 YYNGEE. CDR3 residues: CASSWTGGNEQFF. The DNA for the CDR3 is TGTGCCAGCTCCTGGACAGGGGGAAATGAGCAGTTCTTC. The complete variable domain, with remaining parts taken from reference TRBV9 and TRBJ2-1, reads DSGVTQTPKHLITATGQRVTLRCSPRSGDLSVYWYQQSLDQGLQFLIQYYNGEERAKGNILERFSAQQFPDLHSELNLSSLELGDSALYFCASSWTGGNEQFFGPGTRLTVL.

This chain uses TRBV10-3 with TRBJ2-2, with 8 bases fitting TRBD1. This CDR3 contains 14 residues. Germline values: CDR1 ENHRY, CDR2 SYGVKD. V lost 3 bases, J lost 5 bases, and 2 bases stayed unmatched. The CDR3 is CAISDRGQTGELFF. The CDR3 DNA sequence: TGTGCCATCAGTGACAGGGGGCAAACCGGGGAGCTGTTTTTT.

The chain uses TRBV5-4 and TRBJ1-1, with 7 bases that match TRBD1. Germline V gene lookup returns CDR1 SGHNT and CDR2 YYREEE (reference sequence). The length of the CDR3 is 14 residues. The J segment lost 0 bases and the V segment lost 3 bases, leaving 2 bases of the junction unmatched. The CDR3 reads CASSSGQLNTEAFF. CDR3 in DNA: TGTGCCAGCAGCTCGGGACAGCTGAACACTGAAGCTTTCTTT.

Notes on this clone: The same CDR3 can be traced to other DNA sequences in this sample. The chain couples TRBV5-1 to TRBJ2-7; TRBD1 matches at 11 bases. The CDR3 has 14 residues. The germline V gene encodes CDR1 SGHRS and CDR2 YFSETQ. With 4 bases clipped from V and 2 bases from J, the junction kept 2 bases outside the gene matches. CDR3: CASSTGQGAYEQYF. The CDR3 coding sequence is TGCGCCAGCAGCACGGGACAGGGGGCCTACGAGCAGTACTTC. The variable domain in full, with the rest retrieved from reference TRBV5-1 and TRBJ2-7, is KAGVTQTPRYLIKTRGQQVTLSCSPISGHRSVSWYQQTPGQGLQFLFEYFSETQRNKGNFPGRFSGRQFSNSRSEMNVSTLELGDSALYLCASSTGQGAYEQYFGPGTRLTVT.